The 11 T cell receptor beta chains reported below all come from one sample, sequenced in a study of T cell repertoires in cytomegalovirus infection. TCRdb reanalysed the reads using MiXCR and keeps one entry per CDR3 protein. The sample has about 740,000 distinct CDR3 sequences; approximately 40% are singletons. Sequenced: PBMCs. The receptors stem from a human donor in good health (CMV status not recorded). Some clones in this sample may be carry-over from other donors' samples.

The chain links TRBV4-1 to TRBJ1-4; D gene uncertain. The V and J ends lost 4 bases and 7 bases respectively, with 19 bases between them. This CDR3 comprises 16 residues. The germline CDR1 and CDR2 sequences are MGHRA and YSYEKL. In nucleotides, the CDR3 is TGCGCCAGCAGCCTATCGTTTCGGATGGCAGGTGAAAAACTGTTTTTT. It encodes CASSLSFRMAGEKLFF.

The chain joins TRBV7-2 to TRBJ2-5; perhaps TRBD2 as D (7 bases). The CDR3 totals 15 residues. The germline CDR1 and CDR2 sequences are SGHTA and FQGNSA. Trimming stripped 5 bases from V and 4 bases from J, with 17 bases between. The CDR3 DNA reads as TGTGCCAGCAGCGTTGGGTGGGGGGGCCGAGAGACCCAGTACTTC. This translates into CASSVGWGGRETQYF.

The chain combines TRBV10-3 with TRBJ1-6; no definite D call. Germline values: CDR1 ENHRY, CDR2 SYGVKD. CDR3 length equals 13 residues. The ends were cut back, 6 bases at V and 10 bases at J, with 13 bases in the middle. DNA of the CDR3: TGTGCCATCAGCGAGACGCAGGCCTCACCCCTCCACTTT. It specifies CAISETQASPLHF.

Many counts were recorded for this clonotype. This chain links TRBV7-2 with TRBJ2-7; TRBD2 aligns across 7 bases. Trimming cost V 5 bases and J 3 bases; bases outside gene matches: 10. Germline CDR1 is SGHTA and CDR2 is FQGNSA. The CDR3 runs 15 residues. The CDR3 region has the DNA TGTGCCAGCAGCCCCCACCCGGGGGGACTCTACGAGCAGTACTTC. Residues: CASSPHPGGLYEQYF.

The chain employs TRBV29-1 and TRBJ2-7; D may be TRBD1 or TRBD2 (5 bases each). Per germline, CDR1 SQVTM and CDR2 ANQGSEA. The length of the CDR3 is 12 residues. The V end lost 7 bases, the J end lost 5 bases, and 15 bases lay between the germline ends. CDR3 DNA: TGCAGCGCCGGTGGGGGTTTAGACGAGCAGTACTTC. Its protein is CSAGGGLDEQYF.

This clonotype was counted only a few times. The V call is TRBV5-1, the J call TRBJ2-3; D remains unclear. Trimming took 4 bases from V and 1 from J, leaving 13 bases between them. Germline values: CDR1 SGHRS, CDR2 YFSETQ. CDR3 length: 15 residues. The CDR3 DNA follows: TGCGCCAGCAGCCAGCCTTCCCAGGGCACAGATACGCAGTATTTT. Protein product: CASSQPSQGTDTQYF.

The chain couples TRBV7-9 to TRBJ2-5; D gene ambiguous. Germline values: CDR1 SEHNR, CDR2 FQNEAQ (reference sequence). The V end was cut by 6 bases, the J end by 5 bases, with 10 bases between. The CDR3 totals 12 residues. As DNA, the CDR3 is TGTGCCAGCAGACAAACCCCCGAGACCCAGTACTTC. Its protein is CASRQTPETQYF.

V gene TRBV24-1 combines with J gene TRBJ2-2; tentative D call: TRBD2 (5 bases). V dropped 4 bases and J dropped 1 base, with 12 bases sitting between them. The CDR3 sequence is 16 residues long. Germline CDR1 reads KGHDR; CDR2 reads SFDVKD. The CDR3 DNA sequence: TGTGCCACCAGTGACCCCGGGGAAAGGAACACCGGGGAGCTGTTTTTT. Translation: CATSDPGERNTGELFF.

This clonotype was found a few times. J is TRBJ1-1 and V is TRBV7-6; no reliable D call. Per germline, CDR1 SGHVS and CDR2 FNYEAQ. The germline V and J ends were trimmed by 1 base and 2 bases, with 17 bases remaining between them. The CDR3 totals 17 residues. In DNA, the CDR3 is TGTGCCAGCAGCTTAGTCGCAGCCGAAGACCTTAACACTGAAGCTTTCTTT. This gives the protein CASSLVAAEDLNTEAFF.

In this sample, this clonotype turned up a few times. V usage is TRBV20-1 and J usage is TRBJ1-4, with TRBD1 identical over 8 bases. From germline, CDR1 is DFQATT and CDR2 SNEGSKA (reference sequence). The CDR3 loop spans 14 amino acids. CDR3 DNA: TGCCGCCCAGGCCCATACAGGGGGGATGAAAAACTGTTTTTT. It codes for CRPGPYRGDEKLFF.

The chain is built from TRBV20-1 and TRBJ2-1, with D perhaps TRBD2 (7 bases). CDR1 is DFQATT and CDR2 is SNEGSKA in the germline V gene (reference sequence). There are 14 residues in the CDR3. V shed 3 bases and J shed 7 bases, with 16 bases lying between them. CDR3: CSASKAGQRNEQFF. As DNA, the CDR3 is TGCAGTGCTAGCAAAGCGGGACAACGGAATGAGCAGTTCTTC.